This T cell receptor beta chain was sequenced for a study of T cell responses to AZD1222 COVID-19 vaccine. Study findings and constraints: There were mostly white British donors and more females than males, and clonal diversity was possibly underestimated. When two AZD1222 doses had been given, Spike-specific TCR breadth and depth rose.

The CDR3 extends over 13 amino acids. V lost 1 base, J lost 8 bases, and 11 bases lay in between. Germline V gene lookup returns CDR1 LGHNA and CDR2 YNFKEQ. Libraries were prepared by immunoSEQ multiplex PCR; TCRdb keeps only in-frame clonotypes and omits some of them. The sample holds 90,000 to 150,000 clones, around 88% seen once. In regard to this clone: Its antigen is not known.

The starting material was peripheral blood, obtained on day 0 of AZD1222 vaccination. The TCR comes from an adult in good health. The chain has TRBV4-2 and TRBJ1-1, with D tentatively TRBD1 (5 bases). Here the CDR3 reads CASSQGQKNEAFF. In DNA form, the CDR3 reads TGTGCCAGCAGCCAAGGACAGAAAAACGAAGCTTTCTTT.